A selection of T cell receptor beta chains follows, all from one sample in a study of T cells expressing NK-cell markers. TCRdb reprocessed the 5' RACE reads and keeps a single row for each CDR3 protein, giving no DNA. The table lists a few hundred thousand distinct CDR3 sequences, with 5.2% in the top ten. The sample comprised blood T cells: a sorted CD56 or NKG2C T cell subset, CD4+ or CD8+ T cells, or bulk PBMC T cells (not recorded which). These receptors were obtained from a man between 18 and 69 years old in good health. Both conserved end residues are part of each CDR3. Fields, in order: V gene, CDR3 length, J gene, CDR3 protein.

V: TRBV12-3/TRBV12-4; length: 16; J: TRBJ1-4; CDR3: CASSKPSGTTNEKLFF
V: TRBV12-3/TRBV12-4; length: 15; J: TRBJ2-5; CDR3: CASNSRGGPKETQYF
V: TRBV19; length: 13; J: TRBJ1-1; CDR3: CASRRDLGRRAFF
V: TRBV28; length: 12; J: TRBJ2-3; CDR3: CASRIRQDTQYF
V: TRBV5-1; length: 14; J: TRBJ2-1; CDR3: CASKQRGDSNEQFF
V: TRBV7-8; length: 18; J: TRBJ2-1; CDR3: CASSLLSLGQRIYNEQFF
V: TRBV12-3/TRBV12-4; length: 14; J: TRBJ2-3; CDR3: CASSPGLLSDTQYF
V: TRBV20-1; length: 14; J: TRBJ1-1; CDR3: CSARQGSALTEAFF
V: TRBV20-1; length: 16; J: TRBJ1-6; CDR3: CSARDPGGAVNSPLHF
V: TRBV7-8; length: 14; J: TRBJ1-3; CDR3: CASSYSGSGNTIYF
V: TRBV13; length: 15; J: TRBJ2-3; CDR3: CASSPSGWYPDTQYF
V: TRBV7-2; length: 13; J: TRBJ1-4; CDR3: CASGGRSNEKLFF
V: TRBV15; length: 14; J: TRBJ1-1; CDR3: CATSRGDQYTEAFF
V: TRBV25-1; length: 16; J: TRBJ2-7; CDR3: CASSDPTGTGGNEQYF
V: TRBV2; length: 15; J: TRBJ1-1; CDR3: CASSDPGGANTEAFF
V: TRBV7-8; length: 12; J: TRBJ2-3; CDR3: CASSPGPLRQYF